This TCR beta chain was sequenced for a study of control samples from healthy donors and cancer patients. The CDR3 spans 16 residues. Looked up from germline, CDR1 is SGHRS and CDR2 is YFSETQ. The V gene end was trimmed by 4 bases and the J gene end by 5 bases; junction bases not matched to a gene: 11. Some clones are missing from TCRdb's copy, which holds only in-frame ones; the method was immunoSEQ multiplex PCR. The repertoire holds approximately 120,000 clones, over 80% seen once, with over 0.5% in the top ten. The sequencing sample was made of PBMCs. The TCR was taken from an elderly man with head and neck cancer. The rearrangement uses TRBV5-1 and TRBJ2-5; 10 positions match TRBD2. The CDR3 spells CASSRSSGGASETQYF. As DNA, the CDR3 is TGCGCCAGCAGCCGCTCCAGCGGGGGGGCCAGTGAGACCCAGTACTTC.